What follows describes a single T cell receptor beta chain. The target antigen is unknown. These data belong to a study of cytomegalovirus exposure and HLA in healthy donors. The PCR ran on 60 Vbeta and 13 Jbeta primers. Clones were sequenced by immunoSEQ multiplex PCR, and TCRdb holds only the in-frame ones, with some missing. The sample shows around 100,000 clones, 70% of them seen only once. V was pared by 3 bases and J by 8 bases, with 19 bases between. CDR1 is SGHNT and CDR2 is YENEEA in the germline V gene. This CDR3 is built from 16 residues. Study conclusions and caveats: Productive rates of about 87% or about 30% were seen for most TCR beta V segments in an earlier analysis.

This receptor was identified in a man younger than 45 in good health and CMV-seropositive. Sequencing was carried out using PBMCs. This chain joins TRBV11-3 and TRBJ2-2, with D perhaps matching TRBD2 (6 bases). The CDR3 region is CASSLGTAGVRGELFF. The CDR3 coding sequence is TGTGCCAGCAGCTTGGGGACTGCCGGCGTAAGGGGGGAGCTGTTTTTT.